Shown below are 19 T cell receptor beta chains from a single sample sequenced in a study of blood T cell repertoires in COVID-19. Libraries were prepared by immunoSEQ multiplex PCR; TCRdb keeps only in-frame clonotypes and omits some of them. The sample has about 220,000 clones, around 87% seen once. Sequenced input: peripheral blood. The receptors stem from a woman in her twenties or thirties who had recovered from COVID-19.

The V call is TRBV15, the J call TRBJ1-5; the match to TRBD1 covers 9 bases. The CDR3 length is 15 residues. Looked up from germline, CDR1 is LNHNV and CDR2 is YYDKDF (reference sequence). V shed 5 bases and J 6 bases; nucleotides not matched to a gene: 8. In nucleotides, the CDR3 is TGTGCCACCAGCCGCATTAACAGGGGGCTTCAGCCCCAGCATTTT. This encodes CATSRINRGLQPQHF.

The chain carries TRBV9 and TRBJ2-2, with a weak D call TRBD2 (6 bases). This CDR3 contains 16 residues. V lost 0 bases and J lost 4, with 13 bases in between. Per germline, CDR1 SGDLS and CDR2 YYNGEE. The CDR3 sequence: CASSVVGEAGTGELFF. The CDR3 DNA follows: TGTGCCAGCAGCGTAGTGGGGGAAGCGGGCACCGGGGAGCTGTTTTTT.

The DNA for the CDR3 is TGTGCCAGCAGAAGGGGCCTAGACAATGAGCAGTTCTTC. Translated: CASRRGLDNEQFF. The V call is TRBV7-9, the J call TRBJ2-1; TRBD1 might be the D (5 bases). Trimming removed 6 bases from V and 5 bases from J, with 11 bases in between. CDR1 and CDR2 from the germline V gene are SEHNR and FQNEAQ (reference sequence). This CDR3 is built from 13 residues.

CDR3 sequence: CASSVAGSYNQPQHF. The CDR3 DNA reads as TGTGCCAGCAGCGTAGCGGGGAGCTATAATCAGCCCCAGCATTTT. The V gene is TRBV9, the J gene TRBJ1-5; no firm D call. The germline gives CDR1 SGDLS, CDR2 YYNGEE. V was pared by 0 bases and J by 4 bases, with 11 bases between. CDR3 length: 15 residues.

The chain is built from TRBV5-6 and TRBJ2-5, with D perhaps TRBD2 (5 bases). CDR1 SGHDT and CDR2 YYEEEE come from the germline V gene. Trimming left V 1 base short and J 4 bases short, with 11 bases between. CDR3 length: 14 amino acids. This chain's CDR3 is CASSLIGVGETQYF. CDR3 nucleotide sequence: TGTGCCAGCAGCTTGATCGGGGTCGGAGAGACCCAGTACTTC.

This clone was recorded once. This chain links TRBV18 with TRBJ1-2; D is uncertain. From germline, CDR1 is KGHSH and CDR2 LQKENI. The ends were cut back, 3 bases at V and 1 base at J, with 12 bases in the middle. The length of the CDR3 is 15 residues. The CDR3 coding sequence is TGTGCCAGCTCACCTCGTCTGGAGATTAACTATGGCTACACCTTC. It specifies CASSPRLEINYGYTF.

V is TRBV5-1 and J is TRBJ1-2, with 10 positions matching TRBD1. The length of the CDR3 is 13 residues. With V trimmed by 4 bases and J by 8 bases, 5 bases remained unmatched. Germline V lookup: CDR1 SGHRS, CDR2 YFSETQ. CDR3 bases: TGCGCCAGCAGCCCAGGGACAGGGGAGGGCTACACCTTC. This sequence encodes CASSPGTGEGYTF.

The sample holds one count of this clone. The chain couples TRBV15 to TRBJ1-3; 9 bases agree with TRBD1. Germline CDR1 reads LNHNV; CDR2 reads YYDKDF (reference sequence). The CDR3 is made up of 18 amino acids. V was clipped by 1 base and J by 4 bases; unmatched bases: 11. CDR3 bases: TGTGCCACCAGCAGAGTGTTGGGGACAGGGTTTGCCGGAAACACCATATATTTT. Protein product: CATSRVLGTGFAGNTIYF.

The chain couples TRBV2 to TRBJ2-1, with D possibly TRBD2 on 9 matching bases. Germline-derived CDR1 and CDR2 are SNHLY and FYNNEI. There are 15 residues in the CDR3. The germline V and J ends were trimmed by 8 bases and 2 bases, with 16 bases remaining between them. CDR3 nucleotide sequence: TGTGCCAGCCAGGGGGCGGGGGGGCCCTACAATGAGCAGTTCTTC. Protein product: CASQGAGGPYNEQFF.

This chain connects TRBV7-9 to TRBJ2-7, with TRBD1 matching over 7 bases. The CDR3 consists of 16 residues. The V and J ends lost 4 bases and 0 bases, in that order; junction bases with no gene match: 9. In germline, CDR1 is SEHNR, CDR2 FQNEAQ (reference sequence). DNA of the CDR3: TGTGCCAGCAGCTCCACCGGGACAGAAAGCTCCTACGAGCAGTACTTC. It codes for CASSSTGTESSYEQYF. The whole variable domain, filled in from reference TRBV7-9 and TRBJ2-7, reads DTGVSQNPRHKITKRGQNVTFRCDPISEHNRLYWYRQTLGQGPEFLTYFQNEAQLEKSRLLSDRFSAERPKGSFSTLEIQRTEQGDSAMYLCASSSTGTESSYEQYFGPGTRLTVT.

The chain links TRBV2 to TRBJ2-7, with D hard to call. Germline V gene data show CDR1 as SNHLY and CDR2 as FYNNEI. The CDR3 spans 12 residues. V was pared by 5 bases and J by 0 bases, with 5 bases between. The CDR3 sequence is CASSSSSYEQYF. CDR3 nucleotides: TGTGCCAGCAGTTCTAGCTCCTACGAGCAGTACTTC. Using reference TRBV2 and TRBJ2-7 for the parts outside the CDR3, the full variable domain is EPEVTQTPSHQVTQMGQEVILRCVPISNHLYFYWYRQILGQKVEFLVSFYNNEISEKSEIFDDQFSVERPDGSNFTLKIRSTKLEDSAMYFCASSSSSYEQYFGPGTRLTVT.

Remarks on this clone: The junction differs from germline at one of its ends, possibly a read error. For the CDR3, the DNA is TGCGCCAGCAGTCAAGACCAGGGGCTCCAAGAGACCCAGTACTTC. It encodes CASSQDQGLQETQYF. This sequence joins TRBV4-1 and TRBJ2-5; a possible D gene is TRBD1 (6 bases). Per germline, CDR1 MGHRA and CDR2 YSYEKL. This CDR3 is built from 15 residues.

The genes are TRBV7-9 and TRBJ2-7, with unresolved D. The germline V gene has CDR1 SEHNR and CDR2 FQNEAQ (reference sequence). The CDR3 length is 14 residues. V was cut by 6 bases and J by 7 bases, with 19 bases left in between. The CDR3 spells CASSSPFQVLEQYF. The CDR3 region has the DNA TGTGCCAGCAGTTCCCCATTTCAGGTGCTGGAGCAGTACTTC.

V gene TRBV7-9 combines with J gene TRBJ2-3; 7 nucleotides line up with TRBD1. Germline CDR1 is SEHNR and CDR2 is FQNEAQ (reference sequence). The CDR3 sequence is 14 residues long. The trim removed 5 bases at V and 2 bases at J, leaving 4 bases unmatched. CDR3 sequence: CASSPGTATDTQYF. The DNA of the CDR3 is TGTGCCAGCAGCCCCGGGACAGCCACAGATACGCAGTATTTT.

V gene TRBV4-2 combines with J gene TRBJ2-3; perhaps TRBD1 as D (6 bases). Germline V gene data show CDR1 as LGHNA and CDR2 as YNFKEQ. The ends were cut back, 4 bases at V and 0 bases at J, with 17 bases in the middle. The CDR3 runs 17 residues. The CDR3 DNA reads as TGTGCCAGCAGCCTTCTACCGGGACAAACCAGCACAGATACGCAGTATTTT. Translated, it gives CASSLLPGQTSTDTQYF.

The genes are TRBV5-4 and TRBJ1-6; D not certain. This CDR3 is built from 13 residues. Germline V gene lookup returns CDR1 SGHNT and CDR2 YYREEE (reference sequence). The V end lost 5 bases, the J end lost 4 bases, and 7 bases lay between the germline ends. This CDR3 reads CASRGEYNSPLHF. CDR3 nucleotides: TGTGCCAGCAGGGGCGAATATAATTCACCCCTCCACTTT.

The V gene is TRBV5-6, the J gene TRBJ1-1; D is unresolved. Per germline, CDR1 SGHDT and CDR2 YYEEEE. There are 15 residues in the CDR3. The V gene lost 0 bases and the J gene lost 6 bases, with 15 bases spanning the gap. CDR3 region: CASSLAWEGAAEAFF. The CDR3 DNA reads TGTGCCAGCAGCTTGGCCTGGGAGGGAGCGGCTGAAGCTTTCTTT. Full variable domain (missing parts from reference TRBV5-6 and TRBJ1-1): DAGVTQSPTHLIKTRGQQVTLRCSPKSGHDTVSWYQQALGQGPQFIFQYYEEEERQRGNFPDRFSGHQFPNYSSELNVNALLLGDSALYLCASSLAWEGAAEAFFGQGTRLTVV.

V gene TRBV12-3 or TRBV12-4 combines with J gene TRBJ1-1, with D maybe TRBD1 (6 bases). The CDR3 is 13 amino acids. V dropped 5 bases and J dropped 8 bases, with 15 bases sitting between them. The CDR3 bases are TGTGCCAGCAGTGCAACTGACAGGACGGAAGCTTTCTTT. It is translated as CASSATDRTEAFF.

This clone was seen just once. This chain uses TRBV6-1 with TRBJ1-2, with 7 bases aligning to TRBD1. Germline CDR1 MNHNS, CDR2 SASEGT. The CDR3 is made up of 15 amino acids. Germline trimming cut 2 bases from V and 2 bases from J; bases unmatched to any gene: 5. The DNA for the CDR3 is TGTGCCAGCAGTGAAACAGGGGTAGGGAACTATGGCTACACCTTC. Translation gives CASSETGVGNYGYTF.